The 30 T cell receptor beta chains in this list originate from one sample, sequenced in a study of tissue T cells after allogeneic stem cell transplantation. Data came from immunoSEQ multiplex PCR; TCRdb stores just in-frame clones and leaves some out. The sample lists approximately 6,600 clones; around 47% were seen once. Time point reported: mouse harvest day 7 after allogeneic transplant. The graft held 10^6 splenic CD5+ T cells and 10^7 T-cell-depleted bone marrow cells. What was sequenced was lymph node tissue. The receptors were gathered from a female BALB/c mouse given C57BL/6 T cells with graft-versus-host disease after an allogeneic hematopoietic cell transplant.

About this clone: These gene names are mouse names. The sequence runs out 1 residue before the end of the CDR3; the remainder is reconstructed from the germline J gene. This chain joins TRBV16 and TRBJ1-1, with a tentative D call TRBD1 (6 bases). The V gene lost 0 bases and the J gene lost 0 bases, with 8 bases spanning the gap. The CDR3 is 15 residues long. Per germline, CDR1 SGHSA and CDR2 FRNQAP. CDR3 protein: CASSLDAGANTEVFF. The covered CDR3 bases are TGTGCAAGCAGCTTAGATGCAGGGGCAAACACAGAAGTCTTC.

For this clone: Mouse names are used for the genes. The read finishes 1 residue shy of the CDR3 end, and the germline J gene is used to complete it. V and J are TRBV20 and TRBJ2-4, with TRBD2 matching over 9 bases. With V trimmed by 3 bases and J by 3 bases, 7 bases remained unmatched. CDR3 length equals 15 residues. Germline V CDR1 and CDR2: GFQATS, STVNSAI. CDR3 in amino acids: CGARDWGKGQNTLYF. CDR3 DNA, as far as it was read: TGTGGTGCTAGAGACTGGGGGAAGGGCCAAAACACCTTGTAC.

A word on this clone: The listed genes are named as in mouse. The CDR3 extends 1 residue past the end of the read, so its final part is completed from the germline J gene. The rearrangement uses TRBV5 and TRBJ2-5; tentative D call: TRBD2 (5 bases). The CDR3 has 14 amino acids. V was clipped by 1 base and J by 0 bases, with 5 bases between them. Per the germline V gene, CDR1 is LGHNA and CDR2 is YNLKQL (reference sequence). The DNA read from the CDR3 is TGTGCCAGCAGCCAAGCTGGGAACCAAGACACCCAGTAC. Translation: CASSQAGNQDTQY. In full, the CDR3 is CASSQAGNQDTQYF.

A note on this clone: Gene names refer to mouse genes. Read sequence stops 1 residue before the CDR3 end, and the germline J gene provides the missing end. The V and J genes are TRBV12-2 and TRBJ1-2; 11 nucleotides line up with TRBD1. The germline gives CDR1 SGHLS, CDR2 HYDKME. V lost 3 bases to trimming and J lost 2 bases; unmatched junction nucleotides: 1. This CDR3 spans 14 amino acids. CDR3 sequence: CASSWDRGNSDYTF. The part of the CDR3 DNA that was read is TGTGCCAGCTCTTGGGACAGGGGGAACTCCGACTACACC.

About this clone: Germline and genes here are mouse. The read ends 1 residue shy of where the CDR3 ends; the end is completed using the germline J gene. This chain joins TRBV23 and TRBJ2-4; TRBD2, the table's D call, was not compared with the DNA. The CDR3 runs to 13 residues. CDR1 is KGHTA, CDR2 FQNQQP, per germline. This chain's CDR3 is CSSTPNSQNTLYF. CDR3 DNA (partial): TGCTCCAGCACCCCTAATAGTCAAAACACCTTGTAC.

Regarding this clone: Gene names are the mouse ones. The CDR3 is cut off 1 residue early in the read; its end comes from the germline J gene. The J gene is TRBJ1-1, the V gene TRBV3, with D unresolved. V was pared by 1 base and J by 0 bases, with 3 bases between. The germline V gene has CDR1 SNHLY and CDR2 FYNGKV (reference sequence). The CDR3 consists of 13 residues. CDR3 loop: CASSLGQNTEVFF. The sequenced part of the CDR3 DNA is TGTGCCAGCAGCTTAGGGCAGAACACAGAAGTCTTC.

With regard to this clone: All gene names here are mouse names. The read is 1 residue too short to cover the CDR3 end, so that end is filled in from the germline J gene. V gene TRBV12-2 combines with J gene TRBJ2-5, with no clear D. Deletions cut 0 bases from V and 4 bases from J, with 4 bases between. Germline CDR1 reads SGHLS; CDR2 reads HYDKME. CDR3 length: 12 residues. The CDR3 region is CASSLREDTQYF. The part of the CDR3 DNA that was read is TGTGCCAGCTCTCTCAGGGAAGACACCCAGTAC.

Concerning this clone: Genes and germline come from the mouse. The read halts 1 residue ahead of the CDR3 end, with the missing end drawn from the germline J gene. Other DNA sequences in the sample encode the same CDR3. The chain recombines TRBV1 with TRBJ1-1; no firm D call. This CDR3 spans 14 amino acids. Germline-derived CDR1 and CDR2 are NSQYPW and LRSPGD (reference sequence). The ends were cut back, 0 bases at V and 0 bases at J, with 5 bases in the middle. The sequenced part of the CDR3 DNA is TGCACCTGCAGTGCAGACAGAGCAAACACAGAAGTCTTC. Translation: CTCSADRANTEVF. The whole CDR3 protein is CTCSADRANTEVFF. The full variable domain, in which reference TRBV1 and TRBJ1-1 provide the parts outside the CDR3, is VTLLEQNPRWRLVPRGQAVNLRCILKNSQYPWMSWYQQDLQKQLQWLFTLRSPGDKEVKSLPGADYLATRVTDTELRLQVANMSQGRTLYCTCSADRANTEVFFGKGTRLTVV.

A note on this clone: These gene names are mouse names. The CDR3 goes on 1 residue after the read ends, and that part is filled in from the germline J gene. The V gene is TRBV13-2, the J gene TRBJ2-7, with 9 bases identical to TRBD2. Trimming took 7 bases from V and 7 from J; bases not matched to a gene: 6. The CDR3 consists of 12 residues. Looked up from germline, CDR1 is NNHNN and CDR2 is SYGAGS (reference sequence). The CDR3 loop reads CASRSGLGEQYF. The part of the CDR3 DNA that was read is TGTGCCAGCAGGTCGGGACTGGGAGAACAGTAC.

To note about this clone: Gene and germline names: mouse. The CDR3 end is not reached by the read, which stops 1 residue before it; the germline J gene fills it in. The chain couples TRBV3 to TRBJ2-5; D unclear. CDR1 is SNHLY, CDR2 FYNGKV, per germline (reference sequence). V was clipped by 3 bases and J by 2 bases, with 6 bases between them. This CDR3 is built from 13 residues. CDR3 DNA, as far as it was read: TGTGCCAGCAGCTTCGGGGTCCAAGACACCCAGTAC. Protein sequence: CASSFGVQDTQY. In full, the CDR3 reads CASSFGVQDTQYF.

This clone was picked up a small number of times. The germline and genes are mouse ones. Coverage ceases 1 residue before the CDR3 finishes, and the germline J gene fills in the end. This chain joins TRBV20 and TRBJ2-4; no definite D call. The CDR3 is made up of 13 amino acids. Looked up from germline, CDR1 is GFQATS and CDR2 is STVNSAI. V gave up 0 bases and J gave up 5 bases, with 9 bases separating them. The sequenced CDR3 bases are TGTGGTGCTAGGGAGACAAAACTAAACACCTTGTAC. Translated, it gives CGARETKLNTLY. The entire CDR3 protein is CGARETKLNTLYF.

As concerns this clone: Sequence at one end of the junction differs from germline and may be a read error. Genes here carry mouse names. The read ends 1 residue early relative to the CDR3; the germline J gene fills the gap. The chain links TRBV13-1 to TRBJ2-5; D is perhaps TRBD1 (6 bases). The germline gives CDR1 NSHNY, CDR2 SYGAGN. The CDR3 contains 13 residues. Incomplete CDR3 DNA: TGTGCCAGCGGTGATTACAGGGAAGACACCCAGTAC. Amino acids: CASGDYREDTQY. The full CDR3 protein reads CASGDYREDTQYF.

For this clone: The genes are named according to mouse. CDR3 DNA, as far as it was read: TGCTCCAGCACCCCGGGACAGGGGGCTGGAAATACGCTCTAT. Translation gives CSSTPGQGAGNTLY. From start to end, the CDR3 is CSSTPGQGAGNTLYF. The chain carries TRBV23 and TRBJ1-3; no DNA check was done on the table's D call, TRBD1. The DNA ends 1 residue before the CDR3 does, and the rest of the CDR3 is filled in from the germline J gene. The CDR3 is 15 residues long. CDR1 KGHTA and CDR2 FQNQQP come from the germline V gene.

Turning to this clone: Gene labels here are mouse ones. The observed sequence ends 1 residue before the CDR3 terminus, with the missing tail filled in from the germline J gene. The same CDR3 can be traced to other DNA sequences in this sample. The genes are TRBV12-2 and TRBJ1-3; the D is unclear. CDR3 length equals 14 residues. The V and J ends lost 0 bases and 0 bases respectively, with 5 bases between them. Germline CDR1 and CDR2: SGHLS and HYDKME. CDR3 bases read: TGTGCCAGCTCTCTCGGGGATTCTGGAAATACGCTCTAT. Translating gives CASSLGDSGNTLY. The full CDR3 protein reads CASSLGDSGNTLYF.

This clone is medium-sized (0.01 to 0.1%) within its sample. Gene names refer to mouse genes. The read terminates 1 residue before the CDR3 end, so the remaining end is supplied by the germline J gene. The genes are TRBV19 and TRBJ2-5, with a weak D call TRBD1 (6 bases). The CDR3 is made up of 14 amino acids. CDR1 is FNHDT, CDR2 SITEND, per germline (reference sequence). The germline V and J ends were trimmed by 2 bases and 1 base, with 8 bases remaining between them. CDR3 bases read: TGTGCCAGCAGTATGAGGGGGTACCAAGACACCCAGTAC. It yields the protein CASSMRGYQDTQY. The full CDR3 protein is CASSMRGYQDTQYF.

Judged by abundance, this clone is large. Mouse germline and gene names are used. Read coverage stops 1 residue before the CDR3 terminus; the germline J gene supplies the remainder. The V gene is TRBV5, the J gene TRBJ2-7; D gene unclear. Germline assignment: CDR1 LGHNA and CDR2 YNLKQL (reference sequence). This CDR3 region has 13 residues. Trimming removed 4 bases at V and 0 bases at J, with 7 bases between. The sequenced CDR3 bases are TGTGCCAGCAGCCTGGATGACTCCTATGAACAGTAC. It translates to CASSLDDSYEQY. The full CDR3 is CASSLDDSYEQYF.

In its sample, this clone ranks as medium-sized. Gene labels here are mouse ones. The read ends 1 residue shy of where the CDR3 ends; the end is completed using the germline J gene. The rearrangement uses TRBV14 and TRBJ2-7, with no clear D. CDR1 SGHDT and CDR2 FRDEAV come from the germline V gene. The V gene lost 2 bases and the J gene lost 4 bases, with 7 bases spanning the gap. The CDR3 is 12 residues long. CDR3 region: CASSFLGYEQYF. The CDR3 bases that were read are TGTGCCAGCAGTTTTTTAGGGTATGAACAGTAC.

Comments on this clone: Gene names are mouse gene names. The covered CDR3 bases are TGTGGTGCTAGACAGGGGGCCAACGAAAGATTATTT. As protein: CGARQGANERLF. The full CDR3 sequence reads CGARQGANERLFF. This chain connects TRBV20 to TRBJ1-4; TRBD1 agrees at 8 bases. The read falls 1 residue short of the CDR3 end, and the missing part is taken from the germline J gene. Germline assignment: CDR1 GFQATS and CDR2 STVNSAI. V trimming: 3 bases; J trimming: 3 bases; junction bases outside the gene matches: 0. The CDR3 spans 13 residues.

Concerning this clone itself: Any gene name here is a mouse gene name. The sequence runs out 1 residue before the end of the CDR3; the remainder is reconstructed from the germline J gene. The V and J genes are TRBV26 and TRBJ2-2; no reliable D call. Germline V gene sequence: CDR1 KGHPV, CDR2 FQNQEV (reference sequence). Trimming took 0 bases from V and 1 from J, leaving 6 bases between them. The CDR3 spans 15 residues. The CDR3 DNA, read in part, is TGTGCCAGCAGTCTGTCGAACATAAACACCGGGCAGCTCTAC. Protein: CASSLSNINTGQLY. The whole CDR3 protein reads CASSLSNINTGQLYF.

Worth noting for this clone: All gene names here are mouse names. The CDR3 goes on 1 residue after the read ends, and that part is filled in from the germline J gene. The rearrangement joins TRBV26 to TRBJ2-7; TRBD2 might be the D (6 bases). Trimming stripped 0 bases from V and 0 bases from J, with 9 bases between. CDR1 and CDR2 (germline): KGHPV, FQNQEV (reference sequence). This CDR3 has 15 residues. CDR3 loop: CASSLSAGVSYEQYF. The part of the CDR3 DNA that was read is TGTGCCAGCAGTCTGTCGGCTGGGGTCTCCTATGAACAGTAC.

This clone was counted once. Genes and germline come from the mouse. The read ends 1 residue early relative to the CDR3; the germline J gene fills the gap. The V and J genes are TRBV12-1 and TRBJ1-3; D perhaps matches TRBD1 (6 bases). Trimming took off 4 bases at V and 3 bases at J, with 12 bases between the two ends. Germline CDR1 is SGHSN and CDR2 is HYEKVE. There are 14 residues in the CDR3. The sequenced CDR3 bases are TGTGCCAGCTCCCCCGCAGGGGTTGGAAATACGCTCTAT. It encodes CASSPAGVGNTLY. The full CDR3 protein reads CASSPAGVGNTLYF.

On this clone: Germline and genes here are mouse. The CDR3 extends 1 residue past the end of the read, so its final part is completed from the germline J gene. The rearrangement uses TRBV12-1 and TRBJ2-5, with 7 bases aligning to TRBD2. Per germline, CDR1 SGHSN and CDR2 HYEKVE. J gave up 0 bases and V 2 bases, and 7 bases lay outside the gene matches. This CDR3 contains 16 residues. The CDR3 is CASSPRAGGNQDTQYF. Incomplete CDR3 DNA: TGTGCCAGCTCTCCCCGGGCTGGGGGTAACCAAGACACCCAGTAC.

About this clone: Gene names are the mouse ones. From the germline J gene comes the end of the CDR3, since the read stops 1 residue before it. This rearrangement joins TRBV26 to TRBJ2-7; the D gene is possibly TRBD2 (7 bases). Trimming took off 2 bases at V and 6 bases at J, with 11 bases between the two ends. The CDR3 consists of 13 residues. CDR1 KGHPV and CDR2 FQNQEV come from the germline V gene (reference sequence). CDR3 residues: CASSLGGRFEQYF. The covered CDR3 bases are TGTGCCAGCAGTCTGGGGGGGCGCTTTGAACAGTAC.

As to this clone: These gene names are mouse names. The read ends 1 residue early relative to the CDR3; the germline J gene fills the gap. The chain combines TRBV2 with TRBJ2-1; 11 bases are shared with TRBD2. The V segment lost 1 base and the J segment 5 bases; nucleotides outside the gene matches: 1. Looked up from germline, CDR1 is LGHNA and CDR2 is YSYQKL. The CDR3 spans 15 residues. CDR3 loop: CASSQGTGGNAEQFF. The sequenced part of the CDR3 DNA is TGTGCCAGCAGCCAAGGGACTGGGGGGAATGCTGAGCAGTTC.

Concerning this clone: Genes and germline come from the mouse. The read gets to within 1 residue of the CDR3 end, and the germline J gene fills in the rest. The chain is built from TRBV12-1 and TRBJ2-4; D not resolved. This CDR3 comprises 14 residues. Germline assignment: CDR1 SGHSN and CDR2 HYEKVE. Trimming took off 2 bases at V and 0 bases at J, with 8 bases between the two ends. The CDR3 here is CASSPLGSQNTLYF. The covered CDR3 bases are TGTGCCAGCTCTCCCTTGGGTAGTCAAAACACCTTGTAC.

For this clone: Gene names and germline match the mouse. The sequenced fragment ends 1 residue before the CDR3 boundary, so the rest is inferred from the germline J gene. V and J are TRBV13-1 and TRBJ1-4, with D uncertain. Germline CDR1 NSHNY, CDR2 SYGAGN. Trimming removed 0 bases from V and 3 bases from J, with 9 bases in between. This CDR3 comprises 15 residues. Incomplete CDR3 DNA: TGTGCCAGCAGTGATGCACTCAGTACCAACGAAAGATTATTT. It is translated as CASSDALSTNERLF. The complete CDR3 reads CASSDALSTNERLFF.

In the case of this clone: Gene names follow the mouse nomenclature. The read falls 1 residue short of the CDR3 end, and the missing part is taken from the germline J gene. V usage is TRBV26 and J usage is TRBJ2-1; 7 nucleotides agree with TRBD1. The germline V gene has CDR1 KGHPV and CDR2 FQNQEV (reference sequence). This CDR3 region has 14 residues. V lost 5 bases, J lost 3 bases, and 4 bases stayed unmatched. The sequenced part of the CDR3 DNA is TGTGCCAGCAGTGGGGACAGCTTCTATGCTGAGCAGTTC. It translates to CASSGDSFYAEQF. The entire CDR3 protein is CASSGDSFYAEQFF.

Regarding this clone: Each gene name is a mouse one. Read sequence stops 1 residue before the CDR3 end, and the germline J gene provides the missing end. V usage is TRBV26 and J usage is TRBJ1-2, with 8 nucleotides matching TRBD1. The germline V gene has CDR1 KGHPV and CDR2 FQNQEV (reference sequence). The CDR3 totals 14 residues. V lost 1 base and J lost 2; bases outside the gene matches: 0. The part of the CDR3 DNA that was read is TGTGCCAGCAGTCTGTGGACAGGGAACTCCGACTACACC. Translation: CASSLWTGNSDYT. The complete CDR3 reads CASSLWTGNSDYTF.

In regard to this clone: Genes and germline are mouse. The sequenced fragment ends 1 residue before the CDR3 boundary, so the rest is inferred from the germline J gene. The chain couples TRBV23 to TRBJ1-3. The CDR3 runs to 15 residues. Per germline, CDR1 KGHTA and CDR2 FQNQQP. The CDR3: CSSSQRTGAGNTLYF. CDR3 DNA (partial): TGCTCCAGCAGTCAAAGAACGGGGGCTGGAAATACGCTCTAT.

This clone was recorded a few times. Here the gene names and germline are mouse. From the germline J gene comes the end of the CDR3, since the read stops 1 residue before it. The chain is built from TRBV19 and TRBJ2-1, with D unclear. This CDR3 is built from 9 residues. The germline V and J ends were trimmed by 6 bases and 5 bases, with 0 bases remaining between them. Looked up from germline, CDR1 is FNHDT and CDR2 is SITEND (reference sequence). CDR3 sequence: CASNAEQFF. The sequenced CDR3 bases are TGTGCCAGCAATGCTGAGCAGTTC.